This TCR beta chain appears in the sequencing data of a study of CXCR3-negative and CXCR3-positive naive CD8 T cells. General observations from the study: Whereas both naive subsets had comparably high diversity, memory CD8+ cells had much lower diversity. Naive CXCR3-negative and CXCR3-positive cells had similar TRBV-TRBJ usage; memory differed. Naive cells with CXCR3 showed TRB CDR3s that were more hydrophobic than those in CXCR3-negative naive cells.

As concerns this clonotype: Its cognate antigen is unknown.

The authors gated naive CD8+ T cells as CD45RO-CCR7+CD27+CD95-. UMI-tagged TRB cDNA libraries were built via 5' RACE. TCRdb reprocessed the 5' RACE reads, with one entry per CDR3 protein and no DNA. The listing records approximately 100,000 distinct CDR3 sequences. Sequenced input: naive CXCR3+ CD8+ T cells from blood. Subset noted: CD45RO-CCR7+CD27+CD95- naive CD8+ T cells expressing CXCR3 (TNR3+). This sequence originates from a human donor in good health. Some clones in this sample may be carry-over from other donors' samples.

The CDR3 protein is CASSLVDRYNEQFF. The chain couples TRBV7-2 to TRBJ2-1. The CDR3 covers 14 residues. Germline loops: CDR1 SGHTA, CDR2 FQGNSA.